This T cell receptor beta chain was obtained from a study of cytomegalovirus exposure and HLA in healthy donors. Study background: Tens of millions of unique TCRs, all from HLA-typed donors, were included in an early release of the data.

13 Jbeta primers and 60 Vbeta primers were used for the PCR. The repertoire was sequenced with immunoSEQ multiplex PCR; TCRdb's copy has only in-frame clones and lacks some. This table has 120,000 or so clones, about 80% appearing once. V gave up 5 bases and J gave up 5 bases, with 11 bases separating them. Per germline, CDR1 MNHEY and CDR2 SMNVEV (reference sequence). The CDR3 covers 13 residues. With regard to this clone: What it binds is not known.

The study, taken as a whole, reports: Sequencing had likely introduced a cluster of highly shared sequence variants as an artifact. It has been reported that TCR beta sequences accurately predicted the HLA-A and HLA-B alleles of most subjects.

The chain uses TRBV27 and TRBJ2-3; tentative D call: TRBD2 (6 bases). Sequenced sample: PBMCs. This sequence was found in a man in his forties or fifties in good health and CMV-seronegative. CDR3 nucleotide sequence: TGTGCCAGCAGTCCCTCCGGGGGAGATACGCAGTATTTT. It encodes CASSPSGGDTQYF.